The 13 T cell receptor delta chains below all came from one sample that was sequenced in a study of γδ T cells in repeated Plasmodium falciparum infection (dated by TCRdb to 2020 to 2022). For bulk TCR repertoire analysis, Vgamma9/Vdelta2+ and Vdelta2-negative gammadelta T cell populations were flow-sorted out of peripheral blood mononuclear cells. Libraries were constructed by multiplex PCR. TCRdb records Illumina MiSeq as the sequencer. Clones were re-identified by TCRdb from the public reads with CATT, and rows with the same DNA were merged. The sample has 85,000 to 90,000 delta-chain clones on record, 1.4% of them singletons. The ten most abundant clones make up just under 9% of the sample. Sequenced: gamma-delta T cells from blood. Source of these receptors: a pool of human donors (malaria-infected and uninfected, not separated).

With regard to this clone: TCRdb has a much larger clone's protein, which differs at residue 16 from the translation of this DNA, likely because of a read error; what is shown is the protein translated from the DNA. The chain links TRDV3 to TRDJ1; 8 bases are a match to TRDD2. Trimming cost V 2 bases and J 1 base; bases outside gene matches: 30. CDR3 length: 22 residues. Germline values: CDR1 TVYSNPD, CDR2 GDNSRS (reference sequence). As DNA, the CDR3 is TGTGCCTTTGTACATCCCGCCTTCCTAAGGGGTGGGGGCCTCGGGTGCACCGATAAACTCATCTTT. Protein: CAFVHPAFLRGGGLGCTDKLIF.

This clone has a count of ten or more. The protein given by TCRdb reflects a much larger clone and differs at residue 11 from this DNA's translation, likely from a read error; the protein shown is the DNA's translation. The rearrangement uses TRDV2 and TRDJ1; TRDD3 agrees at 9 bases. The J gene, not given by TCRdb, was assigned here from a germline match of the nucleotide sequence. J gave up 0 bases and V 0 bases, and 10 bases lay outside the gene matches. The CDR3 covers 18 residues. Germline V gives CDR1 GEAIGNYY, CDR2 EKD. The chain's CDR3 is CACDTVTTGGLYTDKLIF. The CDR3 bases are TGTGCCTGTGACACCGTAACGACTGGGGGACTCTACACCGATAAACTCATCTTT.

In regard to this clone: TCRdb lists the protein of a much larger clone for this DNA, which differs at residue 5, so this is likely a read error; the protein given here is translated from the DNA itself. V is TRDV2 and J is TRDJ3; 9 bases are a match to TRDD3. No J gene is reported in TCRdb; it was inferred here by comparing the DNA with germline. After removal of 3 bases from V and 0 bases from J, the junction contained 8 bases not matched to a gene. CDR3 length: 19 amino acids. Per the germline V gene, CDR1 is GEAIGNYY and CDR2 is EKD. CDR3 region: CACDSGGFGSSWDTRQMFF. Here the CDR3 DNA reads TGTGCCTGTGACTCTGGGGGATTCGGGAGCTCCTGGGACACCCGACAGATGTTTTTC.

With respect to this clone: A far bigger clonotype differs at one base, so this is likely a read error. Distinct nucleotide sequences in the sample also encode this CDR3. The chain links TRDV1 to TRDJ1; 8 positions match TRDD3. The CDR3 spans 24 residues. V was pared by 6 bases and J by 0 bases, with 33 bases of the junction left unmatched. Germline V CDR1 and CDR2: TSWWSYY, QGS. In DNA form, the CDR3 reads TGTGCTCTTGGTGATGGCCTTCTCTTTGTACTGGGGGCCGTGCCAAGGTTGGACACCGATAAACTCATCTTT. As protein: CALGDGLLFVLGAVPRLDTDKLIF.

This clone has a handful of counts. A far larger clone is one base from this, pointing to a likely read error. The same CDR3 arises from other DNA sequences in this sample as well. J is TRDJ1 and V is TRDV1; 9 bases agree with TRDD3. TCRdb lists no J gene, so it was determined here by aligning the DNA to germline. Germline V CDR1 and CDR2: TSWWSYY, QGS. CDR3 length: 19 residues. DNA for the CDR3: TGTGCCCTTGGGGAAGAGGGCCCTACTCGGGGATACGGGACCGATAAACTCATCTTT. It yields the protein CALGEEGPTRGYGTDKLIF.

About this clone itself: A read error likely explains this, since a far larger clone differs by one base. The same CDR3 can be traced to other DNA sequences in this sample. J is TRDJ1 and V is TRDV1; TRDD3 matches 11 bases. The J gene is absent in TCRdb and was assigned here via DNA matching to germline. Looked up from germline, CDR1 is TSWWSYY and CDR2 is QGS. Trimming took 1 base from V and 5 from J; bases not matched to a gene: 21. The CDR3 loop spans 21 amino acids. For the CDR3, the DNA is TGTGCTCTTGGGGAACCCCAACCTCTTCCCGGATGGGGGATACGGACTGATAAACTCATCTTT. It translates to CALGEPQPLPGWGIRTDKLIF.

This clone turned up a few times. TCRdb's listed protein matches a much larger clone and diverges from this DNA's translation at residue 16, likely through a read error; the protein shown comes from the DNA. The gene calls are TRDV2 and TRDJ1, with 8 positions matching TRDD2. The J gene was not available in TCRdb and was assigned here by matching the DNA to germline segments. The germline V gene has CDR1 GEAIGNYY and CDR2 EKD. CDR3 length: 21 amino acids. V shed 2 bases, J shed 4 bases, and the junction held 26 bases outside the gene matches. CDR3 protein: CACDKLPTTGVPRDKGDKLIF. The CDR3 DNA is TGTGCCTGTGACAAGCTTCCTACGACGGGGGTCCCCCGCGATAAAGGCGATAAACTCATCTTT.

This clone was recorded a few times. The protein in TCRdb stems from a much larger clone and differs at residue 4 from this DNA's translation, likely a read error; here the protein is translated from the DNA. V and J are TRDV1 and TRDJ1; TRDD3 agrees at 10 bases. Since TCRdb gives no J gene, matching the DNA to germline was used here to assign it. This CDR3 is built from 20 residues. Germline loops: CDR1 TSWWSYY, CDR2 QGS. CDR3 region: CALRELGRWGILRYTDKLIF. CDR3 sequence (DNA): TGTGCTCTTAGGGAACTTGGAAGATGGGGGATACTTAGGTACACCGATAAACTCATCTTT.

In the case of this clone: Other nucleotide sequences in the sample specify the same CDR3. CDR3 loop: CALGEVLLRVPGGYDQPLTDKLIF. DNA for the CDR3: TGTGCTCTTGGGGAAGTTCTCCTACGGGTCCCTGGGGGATACGACCAGCCCCTCACCGATAAACTCATCTTT. This chain uses TRDV1 with TRDJ1; 12 nucleotides agree with TRDD3. TCRdb lists no J gene, so it was determined here by aligning the DNA to germline. Germline V gene lookup returns CDR1 TSWWSYY and CDR2 QGS. The CDR3 loop spans 24 amino acids. The junction had 26 bases not matched to a gene; V was cut back by 2 bases and J by 1 base.

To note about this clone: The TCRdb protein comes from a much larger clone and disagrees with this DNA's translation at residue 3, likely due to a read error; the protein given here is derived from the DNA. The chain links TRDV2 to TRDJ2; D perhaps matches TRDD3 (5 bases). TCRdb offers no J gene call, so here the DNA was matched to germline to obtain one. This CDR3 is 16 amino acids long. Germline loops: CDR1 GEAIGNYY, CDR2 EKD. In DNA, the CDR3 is TGTGCCAGTGAGTCGGGGGGCTCAGCTTTGACAGCACAACTCTTCTTT. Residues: CASESGGSALTAQLFF.

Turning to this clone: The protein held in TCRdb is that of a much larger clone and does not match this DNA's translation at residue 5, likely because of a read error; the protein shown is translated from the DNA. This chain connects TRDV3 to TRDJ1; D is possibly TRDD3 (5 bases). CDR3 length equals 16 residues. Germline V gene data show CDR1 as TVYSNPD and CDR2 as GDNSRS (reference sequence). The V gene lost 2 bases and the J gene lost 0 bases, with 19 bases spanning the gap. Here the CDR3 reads CAFYKMGPPYTDKLIF. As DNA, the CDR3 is TGTGCCTTTTACAAAATGGGGCCTCCGTACACCGATAAACTCATCTTT.

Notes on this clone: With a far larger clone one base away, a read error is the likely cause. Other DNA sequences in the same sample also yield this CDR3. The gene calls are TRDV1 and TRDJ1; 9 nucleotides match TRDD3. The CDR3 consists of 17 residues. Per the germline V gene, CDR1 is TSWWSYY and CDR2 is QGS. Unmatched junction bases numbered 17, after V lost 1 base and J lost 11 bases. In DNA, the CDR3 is TGTGCTCTTGGGGAACCGCCTACGATTAGGGGATACGGGAAGCTCATCTTT. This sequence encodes CALGEPPTIRGYGKLIF.

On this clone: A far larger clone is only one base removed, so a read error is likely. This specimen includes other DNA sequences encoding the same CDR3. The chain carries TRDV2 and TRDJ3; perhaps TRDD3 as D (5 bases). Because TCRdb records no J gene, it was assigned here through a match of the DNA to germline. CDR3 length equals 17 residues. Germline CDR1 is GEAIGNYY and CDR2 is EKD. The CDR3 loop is CACDTAGAPWDTRQMFF. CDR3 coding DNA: TGCGCCTGTGACACCGCGGGGGCCCCCTGGGACACCCGACAGATGTTTTTC.